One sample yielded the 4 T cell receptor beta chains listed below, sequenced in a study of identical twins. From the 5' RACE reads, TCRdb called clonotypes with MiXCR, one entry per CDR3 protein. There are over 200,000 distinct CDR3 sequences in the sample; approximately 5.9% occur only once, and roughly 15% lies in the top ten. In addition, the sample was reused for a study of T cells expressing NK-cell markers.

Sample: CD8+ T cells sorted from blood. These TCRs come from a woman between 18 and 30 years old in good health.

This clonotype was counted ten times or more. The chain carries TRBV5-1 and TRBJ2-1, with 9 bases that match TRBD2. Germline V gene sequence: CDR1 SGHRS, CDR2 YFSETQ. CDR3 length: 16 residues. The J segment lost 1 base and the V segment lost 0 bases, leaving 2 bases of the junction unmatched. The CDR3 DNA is TGCGCCAGCAGCTTGGGACTAGCGGCGTCCTACAATGAGCAGTTCTTC. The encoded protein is CASSLGLAASYNEQFF.

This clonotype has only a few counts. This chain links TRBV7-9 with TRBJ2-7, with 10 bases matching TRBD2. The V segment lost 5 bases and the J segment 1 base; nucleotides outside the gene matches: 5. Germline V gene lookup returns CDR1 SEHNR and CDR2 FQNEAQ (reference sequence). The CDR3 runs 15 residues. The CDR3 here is CASSAGSGRSYEQYF. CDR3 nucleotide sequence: TGTGCCAGCAGCGCGGGTAGCGGGAGGTCCTACGAGCAGTACTTC.

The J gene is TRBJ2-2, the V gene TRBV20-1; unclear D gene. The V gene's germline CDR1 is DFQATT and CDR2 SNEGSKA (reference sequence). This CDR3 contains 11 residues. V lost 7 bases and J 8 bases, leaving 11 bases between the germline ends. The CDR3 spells CSGATEGELFF. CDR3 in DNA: TGCAGTGGGGCCACAGAAGGGGAGCTGTTTTTT.

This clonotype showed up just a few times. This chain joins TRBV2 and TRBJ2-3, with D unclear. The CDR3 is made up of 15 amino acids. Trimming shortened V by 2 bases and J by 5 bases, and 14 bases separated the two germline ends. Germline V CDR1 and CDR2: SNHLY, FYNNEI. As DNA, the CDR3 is TGTGCCAGCAGTGAATTCTCCCCGTGGAGAGATACGCAGTATTTT. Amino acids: CASSEFSPWRDTQYF. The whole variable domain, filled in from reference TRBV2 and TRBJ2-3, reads EPEVTQTPSHQVTQMGQEVILRCVPISNHLYFYWYRQILGQKVEFLVSFYNNEISEKSEIFDDQFSVERPDGSNFTLKIRSTKLEDSAMYFCASSEFSPWRDTQYFGPGTRLTVL.